The source of this T cell receptor (beta chain) is a study of human T cells and chemical hapten exposure (dated by TCRdb to about 2021). Concerning the study at large: For sensitization, 2% DPC in acetone was applied to a 2 cm by 2 cm area of upper inner arm skin. Throughout the roughly 24-week study period, patients were also given weekly therapeutic DPC doses on the scalp. The mostly female patient cohort included alopecia areata with under or over 50% scalp involvement, alopecia totalis and alopecia universalis. Blood was sampled from patients pre-sensitization (week 0) and at 2, 6 and about 24 weeks after DPC sensitization. Blood for TCR sequencing was provided by twenty-nine alopecia patients at one to four time points (pre-sensitization, 2, 6 and 24 weeks). Peripheral blood TCR repertoire changes were tracked in vivo in alopecia patients during primary and secondary sensitization to the hapten diphenylcyclopropenone (DPC). Patch testing on the upper back used Finn chambers containing 0.01% DPC, with scoring done after 6 days according to International Contact Dermatitis Research Group standards. Libraries were pooled for sequencing, and variation in per-sample TCR yields was attributed mainly to small differences in library volumes within the pool. Study-wide conclusions, independent of this receptor: Significantly more large CDR3 similarity clusters were formed by expanded TCRs than by pre-sensitization or healthy control sets, consistent with antigen-driven responses. DPC sensitization did not change how many TCRs were above 1 in 1000 frequency, and no evidence was found of alterations in global repertoire structure. Because all patients had alopecia, a presumed autoimmune disease, the immune response of the patients might differ from that of healthy individuals. Repeated subsampling changed both the strength of the expansion versus patch-test correlation and the threshold at which that correlation became significant. A positive correlation was found between the number of PT1 expanded TCRs and patch test score, with significance reached at thresholds 8, 16 and 32 but not 4.

About this clonotype: It lacks a known antigen. No base qualities exist here, and no much larger clone lies one base off it.

The time point label of this sample denotes: patch test 2, 6 weeks after DPC sensitization. The sample's treatment or condition, from its label and the paper: therapeutic diphenylcyclopropenone sensitization with weekly scalp DPC. Blood at each patch-test visit was drawn before the patch test was applied. To be eligible, patients had to be aged 18 to 70, diagnosed with alopecia and judged suitable for DPC therapy, while pregnant patients were excluded. Total RNA was extracted from unfractionated whole blood that had been collected in Tempus Blood RNA tubes. The library was generated by RACE. This sample was sequenced with a NextSeq 500. Library preparation attached unique molecular identifiers to individual cDNA molecules for quantitative, reproducible TCR counting. For every blood RNA sample, sequencing covered both the TCR alpha and TCR beta chains. Under the source paper's analysis protocol: The median number of TCRs per sample was over 95,000, ranging from roughly 20,000 to 700,000. V, J and CDR3 annotation of the TCR reads was performed with the Decombinator software suite. For PS versus PT1 abundance plots, all samples were subsampled to the same number of TCRs (28,000). Expanded TCRs were defined as absent before sensitization and observed at least eight times at the 2-week time point. Through fastp at Q25 and MiXCR, TCRdb rebuilt clones from the public reads, retaining in-frame beta chains. CDR3 protein duplicates are merged, each entry listing the most common genes and DNA. The V and J calls were determined by TCRdb, not by the authors. The sample table records hundreds of thousands of distinct CDR3 sequences; around 6% of these occur just once. The biggest ten clones account for approximately 5.4% of the sample.

The sequencing used whole blood, collected in connection with sensitization to the hapten diphenylcyclopropenone (DPC). The source is a woman between 18 and 30 years old with alopecia areata. Some clones in this sample may be carry-over from other donors' samples.

DNA sequence: TGTGCCAGCGCGTTGGAGGGAGGGGACACTGAAGCTTTCTTT. The translation is CASALEGGDTEAFF. The V and J genes are TRBV6-4 and TRBJ1-1; the D region possibly corresponds to TRBD1 (5 bases align). The V and J ends are trimmed by 8 bases and 3 bases, leaving 16 bases between them. The cysteine opens and the phenylalanine closes a CDR3 of 14 amino acids. Solely the CDR3 DNA is kept, with 42 bases framed from the first base. Based on the germline V gene, the CDR1 and CDR2 sequences are MRHNA and SNTAGT.